This TCR beta chain was observed in a study of early stage breast cancer tumors. Study overall: Invasive lobular carcinomas made up about 30% of the 12 ER+/PR+/HER2- tumors.

Libraries were prepared by immunoSEQ multiplex PCR; TCRdb keeps only in-frame clonotypes and omits some of them. The data contain nearly 70,000 clones, 75% to 90% of them singletons. This CDR3 comprises 14 residues. The germline V and J ends were trimmed by 2 bases and 0 bases, with 5 bases remaining between them. The germline V gene has CDR1 MNHEY and CDR2 SVGAGI. As to this clone: Its antigen is not identified.

General study results and limits: Most shared enriched TCRB sequences were commonly generated ones.

This rearrangement joins TRBV6-5 to TRBJ1-3, with D unclear. The receptor was isolated from a person between 35 and 49 years old with breast cancer. What was sequenced was blood. CDR3 loop: CASSYGNSGNTIYF. In DNA, the CDR3 is TGTGCCAGCAGTTACGGGAACTCTGGAAACACCATATATTTT.